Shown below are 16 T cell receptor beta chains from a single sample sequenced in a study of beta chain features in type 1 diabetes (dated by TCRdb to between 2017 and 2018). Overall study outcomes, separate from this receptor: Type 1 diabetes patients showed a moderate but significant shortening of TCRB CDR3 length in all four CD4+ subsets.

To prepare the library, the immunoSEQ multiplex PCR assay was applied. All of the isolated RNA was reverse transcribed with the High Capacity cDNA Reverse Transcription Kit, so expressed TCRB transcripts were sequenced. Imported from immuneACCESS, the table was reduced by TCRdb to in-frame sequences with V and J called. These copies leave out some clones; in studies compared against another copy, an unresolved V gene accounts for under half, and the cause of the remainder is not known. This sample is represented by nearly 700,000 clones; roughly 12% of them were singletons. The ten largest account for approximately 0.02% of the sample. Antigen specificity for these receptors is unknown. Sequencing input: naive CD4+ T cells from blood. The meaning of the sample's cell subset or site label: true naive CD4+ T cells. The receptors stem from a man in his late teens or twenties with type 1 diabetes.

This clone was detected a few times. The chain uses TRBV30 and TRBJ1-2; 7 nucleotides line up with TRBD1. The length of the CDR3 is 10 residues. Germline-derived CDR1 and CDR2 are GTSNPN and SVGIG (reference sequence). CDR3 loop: CATTGYGYTF. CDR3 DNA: TGTGCGACGACAGGGTATGGCTACACCTTC.

The CDR3 protein is CASSLTSDAQETQYF. The CDR3 nucleotides read TGTGCCAGCAGCTTAACTTCGGACGCCCAAGAGACCCAGTACTTC. The chain is built from TRBV7-3 and TRBJ2-5; D not certain. This CDR3 comprises 15 residues. Germline values: CDR1 SGHTA, CDR2 FQGTGA. Trimming removed 0 bases at V and 1 base at J, with 9 bases between.

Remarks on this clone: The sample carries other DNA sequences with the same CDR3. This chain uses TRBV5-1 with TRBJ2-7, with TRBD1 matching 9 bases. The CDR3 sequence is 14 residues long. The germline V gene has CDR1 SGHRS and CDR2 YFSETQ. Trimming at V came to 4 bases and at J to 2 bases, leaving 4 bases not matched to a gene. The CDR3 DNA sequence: TGCGCCAGCAGCCCGGGACAGGGCGCCTACGAGCAGTACTTC. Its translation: CASSPGQGAYEQYF.

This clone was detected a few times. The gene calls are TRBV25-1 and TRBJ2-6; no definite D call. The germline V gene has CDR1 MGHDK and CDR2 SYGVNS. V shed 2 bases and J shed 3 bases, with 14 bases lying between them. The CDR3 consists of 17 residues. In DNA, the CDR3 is TGTGCCAGCAGTGAACAAAAGGGATCTGGTGGGGCCAACGTCCTGACTTTC. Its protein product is CASSEQKGSGGANVLTF.

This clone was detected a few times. The CDR3 protein is CAARQGVTDTQYF. The CDR3 region has the DNA TGTGCCGCACGACAGGGGGTCACAGATACGCAGTATTTT. The V gene is TRBV2, the J gene TRBJ2-3; TRBD1 aligns across 9 bases. This CDR3 is built from 13 residues. Germline V gene data show CDR1 as SNHLY and CDR2 as FYNNEI. V was pared by 11 bases and J by 2 bases, with 5 bases of the junction left unmatched.

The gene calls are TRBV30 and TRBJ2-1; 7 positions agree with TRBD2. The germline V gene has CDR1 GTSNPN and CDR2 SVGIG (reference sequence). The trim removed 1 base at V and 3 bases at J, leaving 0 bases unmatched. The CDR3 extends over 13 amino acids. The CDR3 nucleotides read TGTGCCTGGAGTGGCGGGGGCTACAATGAGCAGTTCTTC. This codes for CAWSGGGYNEQFF.

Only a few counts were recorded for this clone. CDR3 residues: CASSLGDRAGADTQYF. In DNA form, the CDR3 reads TGTGCCAGCAGCTTGGGGGACAGGGCGGGTGCAGATACGCAGTATTTT. The chain employs TRBV5-4 and TRBJ2-3; 9 positions match TRBD1. V shed 0 bases and J 4 bases; nucleotides not matched to a gene: 6. Per the germline V gene, CDR1 is SGHNT and CDR2 is YYREEE (reference sequence). This CDR3 has 16 residues.

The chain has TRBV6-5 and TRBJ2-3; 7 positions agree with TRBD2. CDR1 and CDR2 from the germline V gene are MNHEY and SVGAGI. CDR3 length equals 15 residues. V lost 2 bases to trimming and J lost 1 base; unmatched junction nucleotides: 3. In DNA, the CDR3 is TGTGCCAGCAGTTACGGACTAGGGGGCACAGATACGCAGTATTTT. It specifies CASSYGLGGTDTQYF.

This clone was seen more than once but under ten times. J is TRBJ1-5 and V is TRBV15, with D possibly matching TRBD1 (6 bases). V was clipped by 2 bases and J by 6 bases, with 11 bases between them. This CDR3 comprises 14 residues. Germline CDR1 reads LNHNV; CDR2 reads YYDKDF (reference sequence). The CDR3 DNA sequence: TGTGCCACCAGCAGAACAGGGAGCCCTCAGCCCCAGCATTTT. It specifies CATSRTGSPQPQHF.

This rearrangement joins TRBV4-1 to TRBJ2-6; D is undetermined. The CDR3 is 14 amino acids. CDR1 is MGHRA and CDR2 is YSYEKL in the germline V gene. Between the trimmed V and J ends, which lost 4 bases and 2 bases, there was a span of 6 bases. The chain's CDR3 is CASSPRAGANVLTF. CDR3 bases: TGCGCCAGCAGCCCACGGGCTGGGGCCAACGTCCTGACTTTC.

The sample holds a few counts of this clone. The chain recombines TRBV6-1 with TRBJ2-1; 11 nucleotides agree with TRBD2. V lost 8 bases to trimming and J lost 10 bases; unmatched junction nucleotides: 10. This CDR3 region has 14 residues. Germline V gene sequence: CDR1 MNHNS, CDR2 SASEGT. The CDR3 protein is CASLASGGPGEQFF. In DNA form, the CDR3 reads TGTGCCAGCCTCGCTAGCGGGGGGCCGGGGGAGCAGTTCTTC.

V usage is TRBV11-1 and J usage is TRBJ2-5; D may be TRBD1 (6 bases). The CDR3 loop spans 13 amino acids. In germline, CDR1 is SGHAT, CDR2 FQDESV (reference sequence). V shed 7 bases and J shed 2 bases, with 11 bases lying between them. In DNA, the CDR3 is TGTGCCAGCAACCAAGGACAGCAAGAGACCCAGTACTTC. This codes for CASNQGQQETQYF.

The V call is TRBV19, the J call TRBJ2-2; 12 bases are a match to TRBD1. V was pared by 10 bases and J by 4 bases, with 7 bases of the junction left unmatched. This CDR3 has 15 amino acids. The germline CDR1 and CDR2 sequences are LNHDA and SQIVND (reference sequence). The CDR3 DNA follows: TGTGCCACCACCGGGACAGGGGGCAGCACCGGGGAGCTGTTTTTT. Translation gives CATTGTGGSTGELFF.

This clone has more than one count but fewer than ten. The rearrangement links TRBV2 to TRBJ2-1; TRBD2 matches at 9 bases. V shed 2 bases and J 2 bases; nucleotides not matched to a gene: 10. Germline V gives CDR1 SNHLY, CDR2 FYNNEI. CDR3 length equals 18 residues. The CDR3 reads CASSEKGPGTSPYNEQFF. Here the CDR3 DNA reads TGTGCCAGCAGTGAAAAGGGCCCCGGGACTAGCCCCTACAATGAGCAGTTCTTC.

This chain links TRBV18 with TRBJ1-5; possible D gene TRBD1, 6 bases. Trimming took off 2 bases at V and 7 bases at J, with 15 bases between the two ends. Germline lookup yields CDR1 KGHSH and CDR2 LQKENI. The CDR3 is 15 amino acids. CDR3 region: CASSPGAGVRQPQHF. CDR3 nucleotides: TGTGCCAGCTCACCAGGGGCAGGGGTGAGGCAGCCCCAGCATTTT.

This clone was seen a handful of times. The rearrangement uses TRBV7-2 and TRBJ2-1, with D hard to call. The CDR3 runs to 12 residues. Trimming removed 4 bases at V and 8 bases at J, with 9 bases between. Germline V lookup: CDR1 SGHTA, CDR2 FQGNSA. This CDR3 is CASSSYLDEQFF. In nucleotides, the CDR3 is TGTGCCAGCAGCTCATACCTTGATGAGCAGTTCTTC.